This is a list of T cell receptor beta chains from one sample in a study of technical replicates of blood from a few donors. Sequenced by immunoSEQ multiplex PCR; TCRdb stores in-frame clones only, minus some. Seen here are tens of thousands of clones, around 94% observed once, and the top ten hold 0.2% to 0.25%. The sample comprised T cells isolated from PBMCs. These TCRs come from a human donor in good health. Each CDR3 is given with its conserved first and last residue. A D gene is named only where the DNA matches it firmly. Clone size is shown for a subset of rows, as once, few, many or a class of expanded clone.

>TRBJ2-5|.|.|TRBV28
CAIRESPVQETQYF
TGTGCCATCCGGGAGAGTCCGGTTCAAGAGACCCAGTACTTC
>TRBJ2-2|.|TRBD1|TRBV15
CATSRDGWGQTGELFF
TGTGCCACCAGCAGAGATGGTTGGGGACAGACCGGGGAGCTGTTTTTT
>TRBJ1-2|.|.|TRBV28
CASAQRAGTNGYTF
TGTGCCAGCGCGCAAAGGGCCGGGACAAATGGCTACACCTTC
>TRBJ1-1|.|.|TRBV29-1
CSVVHRLLTEAFF
TGCAGCGTGGTGCACAGGCTCCTTACTGAAGCTTTCTTT
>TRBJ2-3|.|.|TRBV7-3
CASSLSGTDTQYF
TGTGCCAGCAGCTTAAGCGGCACAGATACGCAGTATTTT
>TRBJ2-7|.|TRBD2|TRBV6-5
CASSSRTSGVTYEQYF
TGTGCCAGCAGTTCCCGGACTAGCGGGGTTACCTACGAGCAGTACTTC
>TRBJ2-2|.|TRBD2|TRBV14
CASSKIAGYTGELFF
TGTGCCAGCAGCAAAATAGCGGGATACACCGGGGAGCTGTTTTTT
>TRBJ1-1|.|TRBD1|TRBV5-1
CASSFADRSTEAFF
TGCGCCAGCAGCTTCGCGGACAGGAGCACTGAAGCTTTCTTT
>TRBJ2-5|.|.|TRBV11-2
CASSFGLAQYF
TGTGCCAGCAGCTTCGGGTTGGCCCAGTACTTC
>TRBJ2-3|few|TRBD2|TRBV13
CATGTSGSGGDTQYF
TGTGCCACCGGGACTAGCGGGAGTGGTGGAGATACGCAGTATTTT
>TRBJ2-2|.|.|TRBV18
CATRNRKNTGELFF
TGTGCCACCAGGAACAGAAAGAACACCGGGGAGCTGTTTTTT
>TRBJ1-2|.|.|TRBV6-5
CASSYSAGWDGYTF
TGTGCCAGCAGTTACTCCGCCGGGTGGGATGGCTACACCTTC
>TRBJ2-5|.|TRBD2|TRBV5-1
CASKIAGASVETQYF
TGCGCCAGCAAAATAGCGGGAGCATCTGTAGAGACCCAGTACTTC
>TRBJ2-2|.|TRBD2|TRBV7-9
CASSLAGGPWTGELFF
TGTGCCAGCAGCTTAGCGGGAGGGCCGTGGACCGGGGAGCTGTTTTTT
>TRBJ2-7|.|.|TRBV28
CASSLRFRVSRGYEQYF
TGTGCCAGCAGTTTACGTTTCAGGGTATCACGGGGGTACGAGCAGTACTTC
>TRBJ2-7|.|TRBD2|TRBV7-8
CASSLGSSGSIYEQYF
TGTGCCAGCAGCTTAGGGTCTAGCGGGAGTATCTACGAGCAGTACTTC
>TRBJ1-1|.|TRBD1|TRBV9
CASSGQGANTEAFF
TGTGCCAGCAGCGGGCAGGGGGCAAACACTGAAGCTTTCTTT
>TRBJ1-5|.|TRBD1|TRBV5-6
CASQTGGRNQPQHF
TGTGCCAGCCAGACAGGGGGTCGCAATCAGCCCCAGCATTTT
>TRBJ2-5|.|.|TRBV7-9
CASDGRGLSETQYF
TGTGCCAGCGATGGCAGGGGCTTGTCGGAGACCCAGTACTTC
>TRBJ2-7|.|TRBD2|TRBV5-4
CASSSPLAGNEQYF
TGTGCCAGCAGCTCACCGCTAGCGGGGAACGAGCAGTACTTC
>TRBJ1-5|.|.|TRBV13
CASSLGRYSNQPQHF
TGTGCCAGCAGCTTAGGGCGCTATAGCAATCAGCCCCAGCATTTT
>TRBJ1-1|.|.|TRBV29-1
CSVGEGRAFF
TGCAGCGTTGGTGAGGGTCGGGCTTTCTTT
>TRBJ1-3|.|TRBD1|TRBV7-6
CASSSHPGQVHGTIYF
TGTGCCAGCAGCTCCCACCCGGGACAGGTCCATGGCACCATATATTTT
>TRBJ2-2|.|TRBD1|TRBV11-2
CASSSGQGAVGELFF
TGTGCCAGCAGCTCGGGACAGGGGGCCGTCGGGGAGCTGTTTTTT